This is a list of T cell receptor beta chains from one sample in a study of T cells in Graves' hyperthyroidism and ophthalmopathy. Via MiXCR, TCRdb re-called the multiplex PCR reads, giving one row per CDR3 protein. Of about 600,000 distinct CDR3 sequences listed, 13% to 15% are singletons. Sequenced input: blood. Receptor source: a young woman with Graves' ophthalmopathy. CDR3s include the opening cysteine and the closing phenylalanine or tryptophan. The order of the fields is CDR3 protein, CDR3 DNA, clone size, D gene, V gene, J gene. D genes are given only for firm matches. The size field is filled for only some rows; it gives once, few, many or a size class.

CDR3aa: CASSQDRGQGSYGYTF; CDR3nt: TGTGCCAGCAGCCAAGATCGAGGACAGGGATCCTATGGCTACACCTTC; abundance: many; d_gene: TRBD1; v_gene: TRBV3-1; j_gene: TRBJ1-2
CDR3aa: CASSHRVTGTGSGYTF; CDR3nt: TGTGCCAGCAGCCACAGGGTAACCGGGACAGGGTCTGGCTACACCTTC; abundance: many; d_gene: TRBD1; v_gene: TRBV5-6; j_gene: TRBJ1-2
CDR3aa: CAWSVLGGIHNEQFF; CDR3nt: TGTGCCTGGAGTGTGTTGGGAGGGATCCACAATGAGCAGTTCTTC; abundance: many; d_gene: TRBD2; v_gene: TRBV30; j_gene: TRBJ2-1
CDR3aa: CASSPLGQSTDTQYF; CDR3nt: TGTGCCAGCTCACCGCTGGGACAGAGCACAGATACGCAGTATTTT; abundance: few; d_gene: TRBD1; v_gene: TRBV18; j_gene: TRBJ2-3
CDR3aa: CASSLAGVLHEQYF; CDR3nt: TGTGCCAGCAGTTTAGCAGGGGTTCTGCACGAGCAGTACTTC; abundance: NA; d_gene: NA; v_gene: TRBV27; j_gene: TRBJ2-7
CDR3aa: CASSFGQESNYGYTF; CDR3nt: TGTGCCAGCAGCTTCGGACAGGAGTCCAACTATGGCTACACCTTC; abundance: NA; d_gene: TRBD1; v_gene: TRBV7-2; j_gene: TRBJ1-2
CDR3aa: CASSLAAMAGQGYTF; CDR3nt: TGTGCCAGCAGCTTGGCCGCGATGGCAGGGCAAGGCTACACCTTC; abundance: many; d_gene: NA; v_gene: TRBV5-5; j_gene: TRBJ1-2
CDR3aa: CARPPPTSGALKAGELFF; CDR3nt: TGTGCCAGACCTCCGCCCACCTCAGGGGCATTAAAGGCCGGGGAGCTGTTTTTT; abundance: NA; d_gene: NA; v_gene: TRBV6-1; j_gene: TRBJ2-2
CDR3aa: CASRNYATNEKLFF; CDR3nt: TGTGCCAGCAGAAACTATGCAACTAATGAAAAACTGTTTTTT; abundance: NA; d_gene: NA; v_gene: TRBV6-1; j_gene: TRBJ1-4
CDR3aa: CASSQGGDEQYF; CDR3nt: TGTGCCAGCAGCCAAGGAGGGGATGAGCAGTACTTC; abundance: many; d_gene: NA; v_gene: TRBV14; j_gene: TRBJ2-7
CDR3aa: CASSLVGTHPYEQYF; CDR3nt: TGCGCCAGCAGCTTGGTGGGGACCCACCCCTACGAGCAGTACTTC; abundance: many; d_gene: NA; v_gene: TRBV5-1; j_gene: TRBJ2-7
CDR3aa: CASSLRSRDRRHF; CDR3nt: TGTGCCAGCAGCTTAAGATCACGGGACCGTCGGCATTTT; abundance: few; d_gene: NA; v_gene: TRBV7-2; j_gene: TRBJ1-5
CDR3aa: CASSFARGVKNIQYF; CDR3nt: TGTGCCAGCAGTTTTGCCCGAGGGGTCAAAAACATTCAGTACTTC; abundance: NA; d_gene: NA; v_gene: TRBV12-3/TRBV12-4; j_gene: TRBJ2-4
CDR3aa: CASSRDRGPAKTQYF; CDR3nt: TGTGCCAGCAGCCGGGACAGGGGGCCGGCGAAGACCCAGTACTTC; abundance: many; d_gene: TRBD1; v_gene: TRBV5-6; j_gene: TRBJ2-5
CDR3aa: CAIILRADTQYF; CDR3nt: TGTGCCATCATATTACGTGCCGATACGCAGTATTTT; abundance: many; d_gene: NA; v_gene: TRBV12-3/TRBV12-4; j_gene: TRBJ2-3
CDR3aa: CASWAGGLTDTQYF; CDR3nt: TGTGCCAGCTGGGCGGGAGGACTCACAGATACGCAGTATTTT; abundance: NA; d_gene: TRBD2; v_gene: TRBV9; j_gene: TRBJ2-3
CDR3aa: CSVRSLSYGYTF; CDR3nt: TGCAGCGTTAGAAGTCTGTCCTATGGCTACACCTTC; abundance: NA; d_gene: NA; v_gene: TRBV29-1; j_gene: TRBJ1-2
CDR3aa: CASSLAPTSGRAGYEQYF; CDR3nt: TGTGCCAGCAGCTTAGCCCCTACTAGCGGGAGGGCCGGCTACGAGCAGTACTTC; abundance: NA; d_gene: TRBD2; v_gene: TRBV7-2; j_gene: TRBJ2-7
CDR3aa: CATSPDSGNEQFF; CDR3nt: TGTGCCACCAGTCCTGATAGCGGCAATGAGCAGTTCTTC; abundance: NA; d_gene: NA; v_gene: TRBV24-1; j_gene: TRBJ2-1
CDR3aa: CSAGLAGVTYEQYF; CDR3nt: TGCAGTGCGGGACTAGCGGGAGTCACTTACGAGCAGTACTTC; abundance: NA; d_gene: TRBD2; v_gene: TRBV20-1; j_gene: TRBJ2-7
CDR3aa: CASQPGQGNTEAFF; CDR3nt: TGTGCCAGCCAACCGGGACAGGGGAACACTGAAGCTTTCTTT; abundance: many; d_gene: TRBD1; v_gene: TRBV28; j_gene: TRBJ1-1
CDR3aa: CASSYSLAVVDSTDTQYF; CDR3nt: TGTGCCAGCAGCTATTCTCTCGCGGTAGTAGATAGCACAGATACGCAGTATTTT; abundance: few; d_gene: NA; v_gene: TRBV7-9; j_gene: TRBJ2-3
CDR3aa: CASKLGGFYEQYF; CDR3nt: TGCGCCAGCAAATTAGGAGGATTCTACGAGCAGTACTTC; abundance: many; d_gene: NA; v_gene: TRBV5-1; j_gene: TRBJ2-7
CDR3aa: CASSPRLGGEETQYF; CDR3nt: TGTGCCAGCAGCCCCCGGCTAGGGGGCGAAGAGACCCAGTACTTC; abundance: NA; d_gene: TRBD1; v_gene: TRBV7-6; j_gene: TRBJ2-5
CDR3aa: CASSLGGLELFF; CDR3nt: TGTGCCAGCAGCTTAGGAGGGCTGGAGCTGTTTTTT; abundance: NA; d_gene: NA; v_gene: TRBV7-3; j_gene: TRBJ2-2
CDR3aa: CASSSPDRGFYEQYF; CDR3nt: TGTGCCAGCAGTTCGCCGGACAGGGGGTTCTACGAGCAGTACTTC; abundance: few; d_gene: TRBD1; v_gene: TRBV6-2/TRBV6-3; j_gene: TRBJ2-7
CDR3aa: CASSLDLSSGTRSYNEQFF; CDR3nt: TGTGCCAGCAGCTTAGACCTGAGTAGCGGGACCCGCTCCTACAATGAGCAGTTCTTC; abundance: many; d_gene: TRBD2; v_gene: TRBV11-2; j_gene: TRBJ2-1